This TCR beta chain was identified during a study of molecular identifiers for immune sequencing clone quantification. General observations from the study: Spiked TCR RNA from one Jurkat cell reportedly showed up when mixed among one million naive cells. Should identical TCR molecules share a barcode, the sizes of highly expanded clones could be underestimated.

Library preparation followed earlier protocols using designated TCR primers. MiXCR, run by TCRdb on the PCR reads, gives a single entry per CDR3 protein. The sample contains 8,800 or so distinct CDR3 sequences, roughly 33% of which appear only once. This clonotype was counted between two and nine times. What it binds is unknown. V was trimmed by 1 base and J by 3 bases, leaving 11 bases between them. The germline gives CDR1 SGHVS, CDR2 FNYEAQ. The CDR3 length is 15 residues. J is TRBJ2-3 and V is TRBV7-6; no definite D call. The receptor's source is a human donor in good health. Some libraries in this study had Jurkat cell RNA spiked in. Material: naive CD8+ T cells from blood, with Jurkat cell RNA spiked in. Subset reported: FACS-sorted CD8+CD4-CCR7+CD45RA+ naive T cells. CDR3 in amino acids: CASSLDQSITDTQYF. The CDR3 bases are TGTGCCAGCAGCTTAGACCAATCTATAACAGATACGCAGTATTTT.